The 24 T cell receptor beta chains presented below share a single source sample, sequenced in a study of blood T cell repertoires in COVID-19. Here immunoSEQ multiplex PCR was the method, and the copy in TCRdb shows in-frame clones only, minus some. The sample has about 120,000 clones; about 83% are singletons. Input material: peripheral blood. These receptors all stem from a woman in her forties or fifties with acute or convalescent COVID-19.

The J gene is TRBJ1-5, the V gene TRBV12-3 or TRBV12-4; the D gene is possibly TRBD1 (6 bases). V was shortened by 7 bases and J by 3 bases, with 7 bases between the two germline ends. The CDR3 contains 12 residues. CDR3 nucleotide sequence: TGTGCCAGCAACAGGGACAATCAGCCCCAGCATTTT. Its protein is CASNRDNQPQHF.

The CDR3 DNA reads as TGTGCCAGCTCACCGGGCAGTCGTAATGAAAAACTGTTTTTT. Translated: CASSPGSRNEKLFF. The genes are TRBV18 and TRBJ1-4; D ambiguous. Germline V CDR1 and CDR2: KGHSH, LQKENI. The CDR3 runs to 14 residues. The V gene lost 3 bases and the J gene lost 4 bases, with 9 bases spanning the gap.

CDR3 DNA sequence: TGTGCCAGCAGCCTACTAAGAGCGGGAGGGTACACAGATACGCAGTATTTT. It encodes CASSLLRAGGYTDTQYF. V and J are TRBV5-6 and TRBJ2-3; 10 nucleotides align to TRBD2. Per the germline V gene, CDR1 is SGHDT and CDR2 is YYEEEE. V lost 4 bases, J lost 2 bases, and 10 bases stayed unmatched. This CDR3 contains 17 residues.

The rearrangement links TRBV19 to TRBJ1-5; D unresolved. The CDR3 contains 17 residues. The V and J ends lost 5 bases and 4 bases respectively, with 21 bases between them. Germline V gives CDR1 LNHDA, CDR2 SQIVND (reference sequence). In nucleotides, the CDR3 is TGTGCCAGTAGTGCCGGCCCAAGACAATCCCCAAATCAGCCCCAGCATTTT. It encodes CASSAGPRQSPNQPQHF.

The count of this clone is one. The rearrangement uses TRBV6-5 and TRBJ1-3, with 8 bases aligning to TRBD1. The J segment lost 1 base and the V segment lost 7 bases, leaving 6 bases of the junction unmatched. Germline V gives CDR1 MNHEY, CDR2 SVGAGI. The CDR3 totals 15 residues. In DNA, the CDR3 is TGTGCCAGCATTAAGGACAGGGAATCTGGAAACACCATATATTTT. Encoded protein: CASIKDRESGNTIYF.

The chain is built from TRBV24-1 and TRBJ2-3, with 7 bases identical to TRBD1. From germline, CDR1 is KGHDR and CDR2 SFDVKD. With 3 bases clipped from V and 6 bases from J, the junction kept 2 bases outside the gene matches. The CDR3 runs 13 residues. The CDR3 nucleotides read TGTGCCACCAGTGATCCGACAGGGGATACGCAGTATTTT. Its translation is CATSDPTGDTQYF.

The chain combines TRBV7-2 with TRBJ2-6, with 7 bases matching TRBD2. The CDR3 sequence is 18 residues long. CDR1 is SGHTA and CDR2 is FQGNSA in the germline V gene. V lost 2 bases to trimming and J lost 0 bases; unmatched junction nucleotides: 7. The CDR3 region has the DNA TGTGCCAGCAGCTTATGGCGGGAGTCCACCTCTGGGGCCAACGTCCTGACTTTC. This gives the protein CASSLWRESTSGANVLTF.

The chain combines TRBV7-3 with TRBJ2-3; a possible D gene is TRBD2 (5 bases). Germline lookup yields CDR1 SGHTA and CDR2 FQGTGA. The V end was cut by 4 bases, the J end by 8 bases, with 13 bases between. This CDR3 has 13 residues. The CDR3 spells CASSSGLHGTQYF. The CDR3 DNA is TGTGCCAGCAGCTCAGGACTCCACGGTACGCAGTATTTT.

The V call is TRBV9, the J call TRBJ2-7; 7 bases are a match to TRBD2. J lost 2 bases, V lost 2 bases, and 4 bases had no gene match. This CDR3 region has 14 residues. Germline V CDR1 and CDR2: SGDLS, YYNGEE. CDR3 protein: CASSVLAEPYEQYF. CDR3 DNA sequence: TGTGCCAGCAGCGTGCTAGCGGAACCCTACGAGCAGTACTTC.

This sequence joins TRBV13 and TRBJ2-7; TRBD2 matches at 7 bases. Germline CDR1 and CDR2: PRHDT and FYEKMQ (reference sequence). V trimming: 5 bases; J trimming: 1 base; junction bases outside the gene matches: 5. The CDR3 consists of 14 residues. CDR3 loop: CASSSVGGSYEQYF. The CDR3 DNA reads TGTGCCAGCAGCAGTGTGGGGGGGTCCTACGAGCAGTACTTC.

The chain carries TRBV5-1 and TRBJ2-3, with 9 bases that match TRBD1. Germline values: CDR1 SGHRS, CDR2 YFSETQ. The trim removed 3 bases at V and 2 bases at J, leaving 7 bases unmatched. The CDR3 consists of 16 residues. CDR3 protein: CASSSRTGAHTDTQYF. The CDR3 DNA reads TGCGCCAGCAGCTCGAGGACAGGGGCCCACACAGATACGCAGTATTTT.

The chain has TRBV6-5 and TRBJ1-1; 7 nucleotides align to TRBD1. The germline gives CDR1 MNHEY, CDR2 SVGAGI. V trimming: 6 bases; J trimming: 2 bases; junction bases outside the gene matches: 9. The CDR3 has 15 amino acids. The CDR3 is CASRVGTVVNTEAFF. The DNA for the CDR3 is TGTGCCAGCAGGGTAGGGACAGTTGTCAACACTGAAGCTTTCTTT.

The gene calls are TRBV19 and TRBJ2-7, with 10 bases fitting TRBD2. In germline, CDR1 is LNHDA, CDR2 SQIVND (reference sequence). The CDR3 loop spans 16 amino acids. J gave up 1 base and V 1 base, and 4 bases lay outside the gene matches. CDR3 DNA sequence: TGTGCCAGTAGTATAGGAGCGGGAGGGCCTTCCTACGAGCAGTACTTC. Its protein product is CASSIGAGGPSYEQYF.

This chain links TRBV6-5 with TRBJ1-1; D gene unclear. V gave up 0 bases and J gave up 0 bases, with 5 bases separating them. CDR1 is MNHEY and CDR2 is SVGAGI in the germline V gene. This CDR3 comprises 14 residues. The CDR3: CASSYSGVNTEAFF. DNA for the CDR3: TGTGCCAGCAGTTACTCCGGGGTGAACACTGAAGCTTTCTTT.

V is TRBV5-6 and J is TRBJ2-5; D ambiguous. In germline, CDR1 is SGHDT, CDR2 YYEEEE. This CDR3 spans 13 amino acids. V lost 0 bases to trimming and J lost 4 bases, with 7 bases between them. CDR3 sequence: CASSLVSGETQYF. CDR3 DNA: TGTGCCAGCAGCTTGGTGTCCGGAGAGACCCAGTACTTC.

CDR3 coding DNA: TGTGCCAGTAGTCGAGGGCTAGCGGGAGAGTACGAGCAGTACTTC. Translating gives CASSRGLAGEYEQYF. This chain links TRBV19 with TRBJ2-7; 10 bases are shared with TRBD2. V dropped 5 bases and J dropped 4; count of bases not matched to a gene: 8. Looked up from germline, CDR1 is LNHDA and CDR2 is SQIVND (reference sequence). The CDR3 contains 15 residues.

This clone was recorded a few times. This chain links TRBV4-1 with TRBJ1-4; 8 bases are a match to TRBD1. The junction had 7 bases not matched to a gene; V was cut back by 4 bases and J by 3 bases. Per germline, CDR1 MGHRA and CDR2 YSYEKL. This CDR3 region has 16 residues. The CDR3 sequence: CASSRGQGTSNEKLFF. The CDR3 coding sequence is TGCGCCAGCAGCCGAGGACAGGGCACCTCTAATGAAAAACTGTTTTTT.

The chain uses TRBV19 and TRBJ1-2; 8 bases fit TRBD1. The CDR3 contains 17 residues. The germline CDR1 and CDR2 sequences are LNHDA and SQIVND (reference sequence). V shed 4 bases, J shed 8 bases, and the junction held 18 bases outside the gene matches. CDR3 in DNA: TGTGCCAGTAGTACCGACCGGACAGGGCAAGGCCGCTGGGGCTACACCTTC. This translates into CASSTDRTGQGRWGYTF.

This chain joins TRBV20-1 and TRBJ2-1, with no clear D. Trimming shortened V by 3 bases and J by 7 bases, and 19 bases separated the two germline ends. This CDR3 is built from 15 residues. Germline V gives CDR1 DFQATT, CDR2 SNEGSKA (reference sequence). The chain's CDR3 is CSASTEFPLGNEQFF. CDR3 DNA: TGCAGTGCTAGTACGGAATTCCCCCTCGGGAATGAGCAGTTCTTC.

V usage is TRBV18 and J usage is TRBJ2-5, with D maybe TRBD1 (6 bases). V dropped 3 bases and J dropped 5 bases, with 13 bases sitting between them. The CDR3 extends over 14 amino acids. Germline lookup yields CDR1 KGHSH and CDR2 LQKENI. The CDR3, as DNA: TGTGCCAGCTCACCCAGGCAGGGGTTTGAGACCCAGTACTTC. Protein sequence: CASSPRQGFETQYF.

The chain couples TRBV6-1 to TRBJ1-2; 9 nucleotides line up with TRBD1. V dropped 3 bases and J dropped 3; count of bases not matched to a gene: 5. Per germline, CDR1 MNHNS and CDR2 SASEGT. CDR3 size: 15 residues. Here the CDR3 DNA reads TGTGCCAGCAGTGACCTACAGGGGGCTCACTATGGCTACACCTTC. Its translation: CASSDLQGAHYGYTF.

The rearrangement links TRBV19 to TRBJ2-7; 9 bases line up with TRBD2. Looked up from germline, CDR1 is LNHDA and CDR2 is SQIVND (reference sequence). The CDR3 extends over 15 amino acids. The ends lost 8 bases at V and 2 bases at J; junction bases unmatched: 10. The CDR3 protein is CASQPQTSGPYEQYF. Written as DNA, the CDR3 is TGTGCCAGTCAACCGCAGACTAGCGGCCCCTACGAGCAGTACTTC.

The chain couples TRBV6-2 or TRBV6-3 to TRBJ2-7, with D perhaps matching TRBD2 (6 bases). Trimming shortened V by 5 bases and J by 6 bases, and 23 bases separated the two germline ends. From germline, CDR1 is MNHEY and CDR2 SVGEGT. This CDR3 comprises 16 residues. This CDR3 is CASSSRFRGEVAEQYF. CDR3 nucleotide sequence: TGTGCCAGCAGTAGTAGATTTCGAGGGGAGGTCGCCGAGCAGTACTTC.

V usage is TRBV4-1 and J usage is TRBJ1-1, with D tentatively TRBD1 (5 bases). V was cut by 1 base and J by 4 bases, with 13 bases left in between. This CDR3 comprises 15 residues. Germline V gene lookup returns CDR1 MGHRA and CDR2 YSYEKL. The CDR3 spells CASSQAWQGRTEAFF. In DNA, the CDR3 is TGCGCCAGCAGCCAAGCGTGGCAGGGTCGCACTGAAGCTTTCTTT.